A single T cell receptor beta chain is shown here with its context. This sample is part of a study of CD8+ T cells in alopecia areata. The authors extracted RNA and reverse transcribed it into cDNA as the sequencing template. Some clones are missing from TCRdb's copy, which holds only in-frame ones; the method was immunoSEQ multiplex PCR. This sample has around 290,000 clones, with 55% to 70% found just once. Treatment here: oral pan-JAK inhibitor, 5-10 mg twice daily. PBMC-derived CD4+ and CD8+ T cells were sorted. The CDR3 is 12 residues long. V was pared by 4 bases and J by 4 bases, with 6 bases between. From germline, CDR1 is SGHDT and CDR2 YYEEEE.

The sequence came from a human donor with alopecia areata. The rearrangement links TRBV5-6 to TRBJ2-1, with D possibly being TRBD2 (5 bases). Here the sequenced sample was CD4+ T cells sorted from blood, taken at week 24, from a patient treated with tofacitinib. The CDR3, as DNA: TGTGCCAGCAGCCGAGGGTACAATGAGCAGTTCTTC. Its protein is CASSRGYNEQFF.